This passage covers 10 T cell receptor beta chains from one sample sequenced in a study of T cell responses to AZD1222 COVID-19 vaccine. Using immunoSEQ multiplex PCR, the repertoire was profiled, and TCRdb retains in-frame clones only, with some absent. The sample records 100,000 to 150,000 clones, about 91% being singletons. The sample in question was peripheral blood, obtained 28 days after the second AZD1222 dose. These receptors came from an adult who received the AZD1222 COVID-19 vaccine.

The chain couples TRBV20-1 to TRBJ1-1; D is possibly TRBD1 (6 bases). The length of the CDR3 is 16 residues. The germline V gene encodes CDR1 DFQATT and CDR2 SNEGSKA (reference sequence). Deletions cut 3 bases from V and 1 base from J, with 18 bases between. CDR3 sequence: CSASPITGLGNTEAFF. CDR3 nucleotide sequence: TGCAGTGCTAGTCCCATTACAGGGTTGGGGAACACTGAAGCTTTCTTT.

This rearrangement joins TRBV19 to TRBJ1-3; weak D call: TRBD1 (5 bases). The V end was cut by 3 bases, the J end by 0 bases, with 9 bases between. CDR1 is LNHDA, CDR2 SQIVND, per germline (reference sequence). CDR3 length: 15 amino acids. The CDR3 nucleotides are TGTGCCAGTAGTATCGACAGTCGCTCTGGAAACACCATATATTTT. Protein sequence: CASSIDSRSGNTIYF. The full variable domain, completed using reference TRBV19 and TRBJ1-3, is DGGITQSPKYLFRKEGQNVTLSCEQNLNHDAMYWYRQDPGQGLRLIYYSQIVNDFQKGDIAEGYSVSREKKESFPLTVTSAQKNPTAFYLCASSIDSRSGNTIYFGEGSWLTVV.

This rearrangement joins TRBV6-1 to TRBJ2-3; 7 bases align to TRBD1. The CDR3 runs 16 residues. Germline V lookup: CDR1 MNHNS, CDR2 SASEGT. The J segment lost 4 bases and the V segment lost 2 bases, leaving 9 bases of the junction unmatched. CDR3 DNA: TGTGCCAGCAGTGAATTTATGACAGGGAGCGCAGATACGCAGTATTTT. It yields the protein CASSEFMTGSADTQYF.

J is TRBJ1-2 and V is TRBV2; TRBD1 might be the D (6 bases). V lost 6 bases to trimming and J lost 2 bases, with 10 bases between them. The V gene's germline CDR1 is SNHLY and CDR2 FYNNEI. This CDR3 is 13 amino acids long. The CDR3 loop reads CASSDTGNYGYTF. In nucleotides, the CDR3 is TGTGCCAGCAGCGATACAGGGAACTATGGCTACACCTTC. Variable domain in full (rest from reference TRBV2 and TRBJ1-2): EPEVTQTPSHQVTQMGQEVILRCVPISNHLYFYWYRQILGQKVEFLVSFYNNEISEKSEIFDDQFSVERPDGSNFTLKIRSTKLEDSAMYFCASSDTGNYGYTFGSGTRLTVV.

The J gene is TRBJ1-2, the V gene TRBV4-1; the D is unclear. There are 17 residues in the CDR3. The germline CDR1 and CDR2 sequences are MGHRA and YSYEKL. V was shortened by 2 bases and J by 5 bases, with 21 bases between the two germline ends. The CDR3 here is CASSQWLAGRRTYGYTF. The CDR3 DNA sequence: TGCGCCAGCAGCCAATGGTTGGCAGGAAGGCGGACGTATGGCTACACCTTC.

CDR3: CASSQGTVSYGYTF. For the CDR3, the DNA is TGCGCCAGCAGCCAAGGGACAGTATCTTATGGCTACACCTTC. J is TRBJ1-2 and V is TRBV4-1, with a tentative D call TRBD1 (6 bases). CDR1 and CDR2 from the germline V gene are MGHRA and YSYEKL. CDR3 size: 14 residues. V lost 1 base and J lost 5, with 11 bases in between.

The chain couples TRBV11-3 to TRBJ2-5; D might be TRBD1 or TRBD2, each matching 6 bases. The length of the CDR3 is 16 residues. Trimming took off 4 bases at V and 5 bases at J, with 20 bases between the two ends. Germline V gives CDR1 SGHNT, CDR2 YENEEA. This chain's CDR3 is CASSSGRWGAGETQYF. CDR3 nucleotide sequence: TGTGCCAGCAGCTCCGGCCGTTGGGGGGCTGGGGAGACCCAGTACTTC. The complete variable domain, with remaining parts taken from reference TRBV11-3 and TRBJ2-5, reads EAGVVQSPRYKIIEKKQPVAFWCNPISGHNTLYWYLQNLGQGPELLIRYENEEAVDDSQLPKDRFSAERLKGVDSTLKIQPAELGDSAVYLCASSSGRWGAGETQYFGPGTRLLVL.

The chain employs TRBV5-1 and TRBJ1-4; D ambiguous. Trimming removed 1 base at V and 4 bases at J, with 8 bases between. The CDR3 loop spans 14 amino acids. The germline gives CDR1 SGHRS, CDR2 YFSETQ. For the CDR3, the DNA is TGCGCCAGCAGCTTGTCTCAGAGTAATGAAAAACTGTTTTTT. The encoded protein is CASSLSQSNEKLFF. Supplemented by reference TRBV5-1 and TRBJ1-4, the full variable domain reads KAGVTQTPRYLIKTRGQQVTLSCSPISGHRSVSWYQQTPGQGLQFLFEYFSETQRNKGNFPGRFSGRQFSNSRSEMNVSTLELGDSALYLCASSLSQSNEKLFFGSGTQLSVL.

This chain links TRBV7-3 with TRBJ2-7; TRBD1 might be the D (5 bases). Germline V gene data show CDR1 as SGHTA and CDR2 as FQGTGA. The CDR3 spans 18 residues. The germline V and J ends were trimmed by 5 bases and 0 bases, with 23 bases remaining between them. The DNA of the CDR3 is TGTGCCAGCAGCCCCACAGGACACGGCGGCACCCGCTCCTACGAGCAGTACTTC. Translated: CASSPTGHGGTRSYEQYF.

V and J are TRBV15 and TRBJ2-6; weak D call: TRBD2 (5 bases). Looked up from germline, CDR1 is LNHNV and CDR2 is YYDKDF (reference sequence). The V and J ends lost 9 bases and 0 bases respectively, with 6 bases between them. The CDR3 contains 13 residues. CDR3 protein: CATRASGANVLTF. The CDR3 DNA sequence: TGTGCCACGAGGGCCTCTGGGGCCAACGTCCTGACTTTC.